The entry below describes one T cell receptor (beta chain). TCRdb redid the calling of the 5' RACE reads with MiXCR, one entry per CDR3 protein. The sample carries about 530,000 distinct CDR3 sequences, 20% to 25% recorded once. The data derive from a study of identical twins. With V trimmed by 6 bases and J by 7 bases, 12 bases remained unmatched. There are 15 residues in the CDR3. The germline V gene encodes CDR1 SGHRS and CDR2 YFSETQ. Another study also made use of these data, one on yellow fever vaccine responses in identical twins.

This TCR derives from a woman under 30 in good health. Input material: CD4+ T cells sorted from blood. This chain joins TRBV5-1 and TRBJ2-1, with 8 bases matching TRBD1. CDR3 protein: CASTTDQGAWNEQFF. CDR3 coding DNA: TGCGCCAGCACCACCGACCAGGGGGCGTGGAATGAGCAGTTCTTC.